The 5 T cell receptor beta chains given below trace back to one sample, sequenced in a study of shared clonotypes between healthy human individuals. Generated by immunoSEQ multiplex PCR, the TCRdb table keeps only in-frame clones and is missing some. Found here are about a million clones, 60% to 85% of them singletons; the top ten hold over 0.8%. The sequenced sample consisted of memory CD4+ T cells from PBMCs. Subset in this sample: CD45RA-negative fraction. These TCRs come from a man younger than 35 in good health. Some clones in this sample may be carry-over from other donors' samples.

The chain couples TRBV6-6 to TRBJ1-5; 7 bases align to TRBD1. V shed 6 bases, J shed 7 bases, and the junction held 9 bases outside the gene matches. There are 14 residues in the CDR3. Germline CDR1 MNHNY, CDR2 SVGAGI (reference sequence). CDR3 loop: CASRSGGLRQPQHF. CDR3 DNA: TGTGCCAGCAGATCAGGGGGATTGCGGCAGCCCCAGCATTTT.

The chain uses TRBV7-9 and TRBJ1-2; TRBD1 is a possible D gene (5 bases). Germline assignment: CDR1 SEHNR and CDR2 FQNEAQ (reference sequence). Trimming shortened V by 7 bases and J by 0 bases, and 15 bases separated the two germline ends. The CDR3 runs to 15 residues. This CDR3 reads CASTSTGGANYGYTF. The CDR3 region has the DNA TGTGCCAGCACCTCGACCGGGGGAGCTAACTATGGCTACACCTTC. Supplemented by reference TRBV7-9 and TRBJ1-2, the full variable domain reads DTGVSQNPRHKITKRGQNVTFRCDPISEHNRLYWYRQTLGQGPEFLTYFQNEAQLEKSRLLSDRFSAERPKGSFSTLEIQRTEQGDSAMYLCASTSTGGANYGYTFGSGTRLTVV.

In nucleotides, the CDR3 is TGCAGTGCTAGAGTACCCGACGAGCAGTACTTC. Amino acids: CSARVPDEQYF. The rearrangement uses TRBV20-1 and TRBJ2-7; D call uncertain. The CDR3 length is 11 residues. Germline V gene sequence: CDR1 DFQATT, CDR2 SNEGSKA (reference sequence). V was shortened by 1 base and J by 5 bases, with 6 bases between the two germline ends.

The genes are TRBV7-2 and TRBJ2-1; 8 bases fit TRBD1. This CDR3 spans 14 amino acids. Trimming removed 3 bases from V and 2 bases from J; junction bases left unmatched: 0. Per germline, CDR1 SGHTA and CDR2 FQGNSA. CDR3 amino acids: CASSLTGAYNEQFF. The CDR3 DNA follows: TGTGCCAGCAGCTTGACAGGGGCCTACAATGAGCAGTTCTTC.

The rearrangement joins TRBV5-1 to TRBJ2-5, with a weak D call TRBD1 (5 bases). V lost 0 bases to trimming and J lost 5 bases, with 8 bases between them. Germline assignment: CDR1 SGHRS and CDR2 YFSETQ. The CDR3 contains 13 residues. In DNA, the CDR3 is TGCGCCAGCAGCTTGGAAGGGGTCGAGACCCAGTACTTC. Residues: CASSLEGVETQYF.